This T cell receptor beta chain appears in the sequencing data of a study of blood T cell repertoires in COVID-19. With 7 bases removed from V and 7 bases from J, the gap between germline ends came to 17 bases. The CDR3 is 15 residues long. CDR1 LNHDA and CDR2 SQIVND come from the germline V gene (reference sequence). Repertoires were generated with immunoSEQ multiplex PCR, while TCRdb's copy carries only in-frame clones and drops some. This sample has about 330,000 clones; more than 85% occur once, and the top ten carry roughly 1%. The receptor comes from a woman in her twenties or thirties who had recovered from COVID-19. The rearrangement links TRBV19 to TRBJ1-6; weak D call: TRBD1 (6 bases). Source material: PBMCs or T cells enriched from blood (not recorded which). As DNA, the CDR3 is TGTGCCAGTATCCAGCCGGGACACTCAAATTCACCCCTCCACTTT. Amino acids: CASIQPGHSNSPLHF.